This T cell receptor (beta chain) was sequenced for a study of blood T cell repertoires in COVID-19. The overall study: COVID-19 samples from acute and convalescent phases originated in the United States, Italy and Spain.

Here immunoSEQ multiplex PCR was the method, and the copy in TCRdb shows in-frame clones only, minus some. The top ten hold roughly an eighth of the sample, which has 250,000 or so clones, more than 75% seen once. The CDR3 runs to 14 residues. Between the trimmed V and J ends, which lost 0 bases and 4 bases, there was a span of 9 bases. CDR1 and CDR2 (germline): LGHNA, YSLEER. This receptor was taken from an elderly man with acute or convalescent COVID-19. Sequencing used peripheral blood. The chain links TRBV4-3 to TRBJ1-2, with D uncertain. DNA for the CDR3: TGCGCCAGCAGCCAAGATCAGTGGAGCTATGGCTACACCTTC. It yields the protein CASSQDQWSYGYTF.